Presented here are 25 T cell receptor beta chains from one specimen sequenced in a study of cytomegalovirus exposure and HLA in healthy donors. 60 Vbeta and 13 Jbeta primers were used in PCR. Clones were read by immunoSEQ multiplex PCR, and TCRdb kept only the in-frame ones, dropping some. The table includes 90,000 to 130,000 clones, approximately 81% detected once. The specimen sequenced was PBMCs. Source of these receptors: a woman between 18 and 29 years old in good health and CMV-seropositive.

The chain uses TRBV30 and TRBJ2-5; TRBD2 aligns across 7 bases. The germline V gene encodes CDR1 GTSNPN and CDR2 SVGIG (reference sequence). The junction had 4 bases not matched to a gene; V was cut back by 1 base and J by 5 bases. The CDR3 loop spans 13 amino acids. CDR3 amino acids: CAWSGDSGETQYF. The CDR3 nucleotides read TGTGCCTGGAGTGGCGATAGCGGGGAGACCCAGTACTTC.

The chain links TRBV4-1 to TRBJ2-7, with D possibly matching TRBD1 (6 bases). The CDR3 is 16 amino acids. The germline V gene has CDR1 MGHRA and CDR2 YSYEKL. V lost 1 base, J lost 0 bases, and 13 bases lay in between. The CDR3, as DNA: TGCGCCAGCAGCCAAGGAAGGGGGAGCAGCTCCTACGAGCAGTACTTC. Protein product: CASSQGRGSSSYEQYF.

The rearrangement joins TRBV30 to TRBJ1-2, with 7 bases matching TRBD1. In germline, CDR1 is GTSNPN, CDR2 SVGIG (reference sequence). The trim removed 3 bases at V and 5 bases at J, leaving 18 bases unmatched. This CDR3 has 17 amino acids. CDR3 residues: CAWSQRRDSLLPYGYTF. CDR3 DNA sequence: TGTGCCTGGAGCCAACGGCGGGACAGCCTCTTACCTTATGGCTACACCTTC.

V usage is TRBV9 and J usage is TRBJ2-3, with 7 bases matching TRBD2. There are 15 residues in the CDR3. Unmatched junction bases numbered 2, after V lost 1 base and J lost 0 bases. Per the germline V gene, CDR1 is SGDLS and CDR2 is YYNGEE. The CDR3 sequence: CASSVSSGSTDTQYF. CDR3 nucleotides: TGTGCCAGCAGCGTAAGTAGCGGGAGCACAGATACGCAGTATTTT.

The rearrangement uses TRBV6-1 and TRBJ1-1; 11 nucleotides match TRBD1. This CDR3 region has 14 residues. Trimming took 3 bases from V and 5 from J; bases not matched to a gene: 2. Germline assignment: CDR1 MNHNS and CDR2 SASEGT. The CDR3 DNA sequence: TGTGCCAGCAGTGACTGGGACAGGGGGACTGAAGCTTTCTTT. Translating gives CASSDWDRGTEAFF.

V is TRBV6-5 and J is TRBJ2-3; 7 positions agree with TRBD2. Germline lookup yields CDR1 MNHEY and CDR2 SVGAGI. The CDR3 extends over 13 amino acids. J was trimmed by 4 bases and V by 10 bases; bases with no gene match: 8. Here the CDR3 reads CAIGGSSADTQYF. The CDR3 DNA reads TGTGCCATAGGCGGGAGTTCCGCAGATACGCAGTATTTT.

This clone was counted a few times. V and J are TRBV4-1 and TRBJ2-7, with 11 positions matching TRBD2. CDR1 MGHRA and CDR2 YSYEKL come from the germline V gene. The CDR3 totals 15 residues. The V and J ends lost 4 bases and 7 bases, in that order; junction bases with no gene match: 9. CDR3 sequence (DNA): TGCGCCAGCAGCCCCGGAGGGGGACTAGCGGAAGAGCAGTACTTC. Translated: CASSPGGGLAEEQYF.

This chain uses TRBV7-8 with TRBJ2-3, with D tentatively TRBD1 (6 bases). The germline V and J ends were trimmed by 5 bases and 9 bases, with 12 bases remaining between them. This CDR3 has 12 amino acids. Per germline, CDR1 SGHVS and CDR2 FQNEAQ. DNA for the CDR3: TGTGCCAGCAGCGGGGACAACCCAACGCAGTATTTT. This sequence encodes CASSGDNPTQYF. The full variable domain, rest sourced from reference TRBV7-8 and TRBJ2-3, is GAGVSQSPRYKVAKRGQDVALRCDPISGHVSLFWYQQALGQGPEFLTYFQNEAQLDKSGLPSDRFFAERPEGSVSTLKIQRTQQEDSAVYLCASSGDNPTQYFGPGTRLTVL.

The chain joins TRBV6-5 to TRBJ1-2; D gene ambiguous. The CDR3 length is 13 residues. Germline lookup yields CDR1 MNHEY and CDR2 SVGAGI. The ends were cut back, 0 bases at V and 8 bases at J, with 10 bases in the middle. The CDR3 DNA sequence: TGTGCCAGCAGTTACTCGTGGCAGAGGGGCTACACCTTC. Residues: CASSYSWQRGYTF.

This chain links TRBV6-5 with TRBJ2-7, with TRBD2 identical over 8 bases. The germline V gene has CDR1 MNHEY and CDR2 SVGAGI. Unmatched junction bases numbered 3, after V lost 6 bases and J lost 2 bases. This CDR3 has 13 amino acids. The CDR3, as DNA: TGTGCCAGCAGAGTAGCGGGGCCCTACGAGCAGTACTTC. It specifies CASRVAGPYEQYF.

The genes are TRBV7-9 and TRBJ1-5, with D uncertain. This CDR3 spans 14 amino acids. CDR1 SEHNR and CDR2 FQNEAQ come from the germline V gene (reference sequence). Between the trimmed V and J ends, which lost 4 bases and 4 bases, there was a span of 11 bases. The CDR3 is CASSSATGNQPQHF. CDR3 nucleotide sequence: TGTGCCAGCAGCTCAGCGACGGGGAATCAGCCCCAGCATTTT.

The chain combines TRBV6-1 with TRBJ1-2; TRBD1 matches at 7 bases. Per germline, CDR1 MNHNS and CDR2 SASEGT. This CDR3 is 12 amino acids long. V shed 9 bases, J shed 12 bases, and the junction held 13 bases outside the gene matches. The CDR3 bases are TGTGCCAGTAACTATTTAGGGACAGCTGACACCTTC. Its translation is CASNYLGTADTF.

The chain carries TRBV13 and TRBJ1-1; TRBD1 matches 7 bases. The V segment lost 5 bases and the J segment 0 bases; nucleotides outside the gene matches: 6. Germline assignment: CDR1 PRHDT and CDR2 FYEKMQ (reference sequence). This CDR3 has 15 residues. CDR3 DNA sequence: TGTGCCAGCAGCCCCAGGGACAGATTGAACACTGAAGCTTTCTTT. This gives the protein CASSPRDRLNTEAFF.

The chain links TRBV5-1 to TRBJ2-4; a weak D match, TRBD1 (5 bases). The V gene lost 0 bases and the J gene lost 1 base, with 14 bases spanning the gap. CDR3 length: 17 residues. Germline CDR1 and CDR2: SGHRS and YFSETQ. As DNA, the CDR3 is TGCGCCAGCAGCTTGGGGTTAGGGGCGCCCGCCAAAAACATTCAGTACTTC. Translation: CASSLGLGAPAKNIQYF. The full variable domain, its missing parts supplied by reference TRBV5-1 and TRBJ2-4, is KAGVTQTPRYLIKTRGQQVTLSCSPISGHRSVSWYQQTPGQGLQFLFEYFSETQRNKGNFPGRFSGRQFSNSRSEMNVSTLELGDSALYLCASSLGLGAPAKNIQYFGAGTRLSVL.

The chain is built from TRBV4-2 and TRBJ1-4, with 7 positions matching TRBD1. CDR3 length: 15 amino acids. Germline-derived CDR1 and CDR2 are LGHNA and YNFKEQ. The J segment lost 6 bases and the V segment lost 0 bases, leaving 4 bases of the junction unmatched. CDR3 DNA sequence: TGTGCCAGCAGCCAAGAAGGACAGGAGGATGAAAAACTGTTTTTT. It yields the protein CASSQEGQEDEKLFF.

The chain recombines TRBV5-4 with TRBJ2-3; D possibly corresponds to TRBD2 (6 bases). The CDR3 totals 15 residues. From germline, CDR1 is SGHNT and CDR2 YYREEE (reference sequence). V lost 3 bases, J lost 2 bases, and 13 bases lay in between. The CDR3 reads CASSSGTGATDTQYF. The CDR3 DNA reads TGTGCCAGCAGCTCCGGGACTGGTGCCACAGATACGCAGTATTTT. The entire variable domain, with the rest obtained from reference TRBV5-4 and TRBJ2-3, is as follows: ETGVTQSPTHLIKTRGQQVTLRCSSQSGHNTVSWYQQALGQGPQFIFQYYREEENGRGNFPPRFSGLQFPNYSSELNVNALELDDSALYLCASSSGTGATDTQYFGPGTRLTVL.

The J gene is TRBJ1-4, the V gene TRBV5-4; D call uncertain. Per the germline V gene, CDR1 is SGHNT and CDR2 is YYREEE (reference sequence). This CDR3 spans 14 amino acids. Deletions cut 4 bases from V and 7 bases from J, with 14 bases between. CDR3 in DNA: TGTGCCAGCAGCCTACCCGAGTCTGGTGAAAAACTGTTTTTT. It specifies CASSLPESGEKLFF.

This clone was counted between two and nine times. The genes are TRBV7-9 and TRBJ2-7; 7 nucleotides line up with TRBD2. The CDR3 is made up of 14 amino acids. The junction had 9 bases not matched to a gene; V was cut back by 5 bases and J by 5 bases. Germline V gene lookup returns CDR1 SEHNR and CDR2 FQNEAQ (reference sequence). Here the CDR3 reads CASSPFRLAHEQYF. CDR3 DNA sequence: TGTGCCAGCAGCCCTTTCCGACTAGCACACGAGCAGTACTTC.

The rearrangement links TRBV14 to TRBJ2-2; possibly TRBD2 for D (6 bases). This CDR3 has 14 amino acids. Germline V gene sequence: CDR1 SGHDN, CDR2 FVKESK. Trimming cost V 3 bases and J 3 bases, with 8 bases left between them. The CDR3 is CASSHGTYTGELFF. CDR3 bases: TGTGCCAGCAGCCACGGGACTTACACCGGGGAGCTGTTTTTT.

V gene TRBV19 combines with J gene TRBJ2-7; the match to TRBD2 covers 9 bases. From germline, CDR1 is LNHDA and CDR2 SQIVND (reference sequence). The CDR3 is made up of 16 amino acids. V shed 5 bases and J 2 bases; nucleotides not matched to a gene: 10. The CDR3 here is CASSPPSGRPPYEQYF. The CDR3 nucleotides read TGTGCCAGTAGTCCGCCCAGCGGGAGGCCCCCCTACGAGCAGTACTTC.

The chain carries TRBV6-1 and TRBJ1-2; 7 bases match TRBD1. After removal of 7 bases from V and 2 bases from J, the junction contained 7 bases not matched to a gene. Germline loops: CDR1 MNHNS, CDR2 SASEGT. CDR3 length: 14 amino acids. DNA of the CDR3: TGTGCCAGCACCCCGGACAGGCTGAACTATGGCTACACCTTC. It yields the protein CASTPDRLNYGYTF.

V gene TRBV30 combines with J gene TRBJ2-7; no definite D call. The CDR3 sequence is 13 residues long. Germline V CDR1 and CDR2: GTSNPN, SVGIG (reference sequence). Trimming removed 4 bases from V and 4 bases from J, with 14 bases in between. CDR3: CAWTGSDPYEQYF. The CDR3 nucleotides read TGTGCCTGGACTGGCAGCGACCCATACGAGCAGTACTTC.

The chain employs TRBV7-9 and TRBJ2-7; 9 positions match TRBD1. The CDR3 loop spans 13 amino acids. Germline CDR1 is SEHNR and CDR2 is FQNEAQ (reference sequence). With V trimmed by 3 bases and J by 10 bases, 7 bases remained unmatched. Here the CDR3 DNA reads TGTGCCAGCAGCTTGGCCGGGACAGGGTTACAGTACTTC. Protein product: CASSLAGTGLQYF. The entire variable domain, with the rest obtained from reference TRBV7-9 and TRBJ2-7, is as follows: DTGVSQNPRHKITKRGQNVTFRCDPISEHNRLYWYRQTLGQGPEFLTYFQNEAQLEKSRLLSDRFSAERPKGSFSTLEIQRTEQGDSAMYLCASSLAGTGLQYFGPGTRLTVT.

The chain combines TRBV19 with TRBJ1-1; TRBD1 agrees at 10 bases. V shed 2 bases, J shed 5 bases, and the junction held 8 bases outside the gene matches. The CDR3 runs 16 residues. Germline assignment: CDR1 LNHDA and CDR2 SQIVND (reference sequence). The CDR3 region is CASSIWLGQGLTEAFF. The CDR3 DNA reads as TGTGCCAGTAGTATATGGTTGGGACAGGGGTTGACTGAAGCTTTCTTT.

This clone was picked up a small number of times. The chain recombines TRBV9 with TRBJ2-2, with D tentatively TRBD1 (6 bases). V lost 0 bases and J lost 6, with 9 bases in between. From germline, CDR1 is SGDLS and CDR2 YYNGEE. The CDR3 has 14 residues. This chain's CDR3 is CASSVAGAAGELFF. As DNA, the CDR3 is TGTGCCAGCAGCGTAGCAGGGGCCGCCGGGGAGCTGTTTTTT.